This T cell receptor (beta chain) was sequenced in a study of blood T cell repertoires in COVID-19. About the study: Both acute and convalescent COVID-19 samples were obtained from the United States, Italy and Spain. PBMCs, B-cell-depleted T cells, or T cells provided the cDNA or gDNA that made up the material.

Losses at the gene ends were 3 bases for V and 0 bases for J; bases not matched to a gene: 12. Germline lookup yields CDR1 GTSNPN and CDR2 SVGIG (reference sequence). The CDR3 sequence is 18 residues long. As handled by the study authors: Amplified reference gene primers provided the basis for estimating nucleated cell counts. TCRdb's table, derived via immunoSEQ multiplex PCR, lists solely in-frame clones and lacks some. V and J calls and clone size are as listed in that table; D and trimming were resolved from the DNA. Among 85,000 to 110,000 clones listed, 87% were seen once. The chain carries TRBV30 and TRBJ1-5, with TRBD1 matching 9 bases. The TCR originated in a middle-aged man in a cohort sampled during active COVID-19. What was sequenced was peripheral blood. The CDR3 DNA sequence: TGTGCCTGGAGGCCCAACAGGGGGCAAGCTGGTAGCAATCAGCCCCAGCATTTT. This sequence encodes CAWRPNRGQAGSNQPQHF.